The 27 T cell receptor beta chains below all came from one sample that was sequenced in a study of blood T cells in healthy people across ages. The authors ran a second PCR of about 7 to 11 cycles using a sample-barcoded 5' primer and a J-beta primer mix. A single record per CDR3 protein comes from TCRdb applying MiXCR to the 5' RACE reads. The top ten clones hold around 21% of a sample with just under 750,000 distinct CDR3 sequences, roughly 20% of them seen once. The sequenced material came from blood. Receptor source: a man aged 70 or older in good health.

The sample holds a few counts of this clonotype. A read error may produce the germline difference seen at one junction end. This chain connects TRBV20-1 to TRBJ2-1; TRBD2 agrees at 9 bases. The germline V gene has CDR1 DFQATT and CDR2 SNEGSKA (reference sequence). The CDR3 loop spans 16 amino acids. The CDR3 bases are TGCAGTGCTAGAGGGGTAGCGGGAGTCTCCTACAACGAGCAGTTCTTC. This gives the protein CSARGVAGVSYNEQFF.

This clonotype was seen at least ten times. This chain connects TRBV7-2 to TRBJ2-5; TRBD2 matches at 11 bases. This CDR3 is 15 amino acids long. Unmatched junction bases numbered 6, after V lost 5 bases and J lost 4 bases. In germline, CDR1 is SGHTA, CDR2 FQGNSA. The CDR3 loop reads CASSHSGGAPETQYF. CDR3 sequence (DNA): TGTGCCAGCAGCCATAGCGGGGGGGCCCCAGAGACCCAGTACTTC.

This clonotype has more than one count but fewer than ten. The gene calls are TRBV20-1 and TRBJ2-7; 7 bases fit TRBD1. V was clipped by 6 bases and J by 3 bases; unmatched bases: 8. Germline V lookup: CDR1 DFQATT, CDR2 SNEGSKA (reference sequence). The CDR3 covers 13 residues. CDR3 loop: CSAVPTGLYEQYF. In nucleotides, the CDR3 is TGCAGTGCAGTTCCGACAGGGCTCTACGAGCAGTACTTC.

The rearrangement joins TRBV20-1 to TRBJ1-4, with D possibly being TRBD1 (5 bases). The CDR3 length is 15 residues. The germline CDR1 and CDR2 sequences are DFQATT and SNEGSKA (reference sequence). Trimming removed 5 bases at V and 0 bases at J, with 13 bases between. CDR3 DNA sequence: TGCAGTGCTGGGGGACGGATTGCAACTAATGAAAAACTGTTTTTT. Encoded protein: CSAGGRIATNEKLFF.

The chain joins TRBV25-1 to TRBJ1-5; D possibly corresponds to TRBD1 (5 bases). The CDR3 has 15 amino acids. The V and J ends lost 1 base and 0 bases respectively, with 7 bases between them. Germline loops: CDR1 MGHDK, CDR2 SYGVNS. This chain's CDR3 is CASSEWGHSNQPQHF. In nucleotides, the CDR3 is TGTGCCAGCAGTGAATGGGGCCATAGCAATCAGCCCCAGCATTTT.

In this sample, this clonotype turned up a few times. The V gene is TRBV10-3, the J gene TRBJ2-7, with D possibly called TRBD1 or TRBD2 (5 bases each). The DNA end lines up better with TRBJ2-1; the J call may be wrong. There are 15 residues in the CDR3. CDR1 is ENHRY and CDR2 is SYGVKD in the germline V gene. CDR3 DNA: TGTGCCATCAGACCCGACCTTGGGGGAAACTACGAGCAGTTCTTC. Translation: CAIRPDLGGNYEQFF.

This chain uses TRBV19 with TRBJ2-5; 7 nucleotides line up with TRBD1. The V gene's germline CDR1 is LNHDA and CDR2 SQIVND (reference sequence). The CDR3 length is 13 residues. V lost 4 bases, J lost 7 bases, and 6 bases stayed unmatched. CDR3 residues: CASSTTGMGTQYF. The CDR3 DNA reads as TGTGCCAGTAGTACGACAGGGATGGGGACCCAGTACTTC.

The chain couples TRBV12-3 or TRBV12-4 to TRBJ1-2; TRBD1 aligns across 8 bases. V was pared by 5 bases and J by 8 bases, with 10 bases of the junction left unmatched. CDR3 size: 14 residues. In DNA form, the CDR3 reads TGTGCCAGCAGTCCAGGACAGGGTGAGGGCGGCTACACCTTC. It codes for CASSPGQGEGGYTF.

This rearrangement joins TRBV11-2 to TRBJ2-1, with TRBD1 matching 9 bases. Germline CDR1 and CDR2: SGHAT and FQNNGV. The CDR3 is 16 residues long. Unmatched junction bases numbered 5, after V lost 1 base and J lost 4 bases. CDR3 region: CASSLGPQGAYNEQFF. The DNA of the CDR3 is TGTGCCAGCAGCTTAGGTCCACAGGGGGCGTACAATGAGCAGTTCTTC.

The rearrangement uses TRBV5-1 and TRBJ2-1, with D possibly being TRBD2 (6 bases). V lost 7 bases and J lost 4, with 18 bases in between. Per the germline V gene, CDR1 is SGHRS and CDR2 is YFSETQ. This CDR3 has 15 amino acids. The CDR3: CASGPGVAEYNEQFF. The CDR3, as DNA: TGCGCCAGCGGACCCGGGGTAGCGGAATACAATGAGCAGTTCTTC.

This clonotype was picked up a small number of times. The chain uses TRBV15 and TRBJ2-3, with 7 bases aligning to TRBD1. Unmatched junction bases numbered 6, after V lost 1 base and J lost 2 bases. Germline V gives CDR1 LNHNV, CDR2 YYDKDF (reference sequence). This CDR3 spans 16 amino acids. CDR3 in amino acids: CATSRGQGYLTDTQYF. The CDR3 region has the DNA TGTGCCACCAGCAGAGGACAGGGCTACCTCACAGATACGCAGTATTTT.

This rearrangement joins TRBV6-2 or TRBV6-3 to TRBJ2-7; D gene uncertain. The ends were cut back, 5 bases at V and 3 bases at J, with 5 bases in the middle. Per germline, CDR1 MNHEY and CDR2 SVGEGT. This CDR3 spans 11 amino acids. The CDR3 bases are TGTGCCAGCAGTCAAAACTACGAGCAGTACGTC. This translates into CASSQNYEQYV.

The chain is built from TRBV7-8 and TRBJ2-1, with D perhaps matching TRBD2 (6 bases). The V end lost 5 bases, the J end lost 8 bases, and 16 bases lay between the germline ends. The CDR3 is 14 residues long. Germline CDR1 and CDR2: SGHVS and FQNEAQ. The CDR3 sequence is CASSPPRGMDEQFF. The CDR3 nucleotides are TGTGCCAGCAGCCCTCCCCGGGGGATGGATGAGCAGTTCTTC.

This clonotype was counted between two and nine times. V usage is TRBV10-3 and J usage is TRBJ2-3, with 10 bases identical to TRBD1. The CDR3 length is 16 residues. J lost 4 bases, V lost 3 bases, and 7 bases had no gene match. Germline assignment: CDR1 ENHRY and CDR2 SYGVKD. CDR3 nucleotides: TGTGCCATCAGTGACCTGGACAGGGGGGTCGCAGATACGCAGTATTTT. It is translated as CAISDLDRGVADTQYF.

The chain employs TRBV27 and TRBJ1-5, with D hard to call. Trimming left V 4 bases short and J 0 bases short, with 10 bases between. From germline, CDR1 is MNHEY and CDR2 SMNVEV (reference sequence). The CDR3 totals 15 residues. The CDR3 DNA is TGTGCCAGCAGTTCGCGGCAGACTAGCAATCAGCCCCAGCATTTT. Translated: CASSSRQTSNQPQHF.

The chain carries TRBV29-1 and TRBJ2-2; D is ambiguous. Germline-derived CDR1 and CDR2 are SQVTM and ANQGSEA. The CDR3 has 12 amino acids. The V end was cut by 3 bases, the J end by 6 bases, with 8 bases between. The CDR3 is CSVDNGSGELFF. The CDR3 DNA follows: TGCAGCGTTGACAATGGCTCCGGGGAGCTGTTTTTT.

This clonotype came up once. The chain links TRBV6-2 or TRBV6-3 to TRBJ2-1; D not certain. V dropped 6 bases and J dropped 2 bases, with 17 bases sitting between them. This CDR3 has 16 amino acids. Germline-derived CDR1 and CDR2 are MNHEY and SVGEGT. CDR3 sequence (DNA): TGTGCCAGCAGCCTATCTTTTAGATACACCTACAATGAGCAGTTCTTC. Translating gives CASSLSFRYTYNEQFF.

The chain recombines TRBV7-2 with TRBJ2-3, with TRBD2 matching over 9 bases. This CDR3 has 20 residues. J lost 2 bases, V lost 6 bases, and 21 bases had no gene match. Germline V CDR1 and CDR2: SGHTA, FQGNSA. CDR3 sequence: CASRSPAGTSRGVNTDTQYF. The CDR3 DNA reads as TGTGCCAGCAGATCCCCCGCCGGGACTAGCCGGGGGGTTAACACAGATACGCAGTATTTT.

This clonotype was seen a few times. The gene calls are TRBV20-1 and TRBJ2-3; TRBD2 aligns across 11 bases. The V gene's germline CDR1 is DFQATT and CDR2 SNEGSKA (reference sequence). The length of the CDR3 is 14 residues. With V trimmed by 6 bases and J by 4 bases, 6 bases remained unmatched. The CDR3 protein is CSAISGRAADTQYF. CDR3 DNA sequence: TGCAGTGCCATTAGCGGGAGGGCGGCAGATACGCAGTATTTT.

In this sample, this clonotype turned up a few times. This chain connects TRBV9 to TRBJ1-4, with TRBD1 matching over 7 bases. The CDR3 loop spans 12 amino acids. From germline, CDR1 is SGDLS and CDR2 YYNGEE. Trimming took 7 bases from V and 4 from J; bases not matched to a gene: 1. The CDR3 DNA reads as TGTGCCAGCGGGGACAGTAATGAAAAACTGTTTTTT. Translation gives CASGDSNEKLFF.

The chain has TRBV20-1 and TRBJ1-2, with 8 bases aligning to TRBD1. J gave up 7 bases and V 1 base, and 8 bases lay outside the gene matches. Germline V lookup: CDR1 DFQATT, CDR2 SNEGSKA (reference sequence). The CDR3 is 14 amino acids. This chain's CDR3 is CSARVPGGRGGYTF. CDR3 bases: TGCAGTGCTAGAGTTCCAGGGGGCCGGGGTGGCTACACCTTC.

This chain connects TRBV24-1 to TRBJ2-1, with D perhaps matching TRBD2 (7 bases). There are 18 residues in the CDR3. Trimming took off 3 bases at V and 1 base at J, with 18 bases between the two ends. Germline-derived CDR1 and CDR2 are KGHDR and SFDVKD. The CDR3 DNA reads as TGTGCCACCAGTGATGGGTTCGGGGGGAGGGGGTCCTACAATGAGCAGTTCTTC. Translated: CATSDGFGGRGSYNEQFF.

V is TRBV5-1 and J is TRBJ1-1, with 7 bases aligning to TRBD1. The CDR3 has 14 amino acids. The germline V gene has CDR1 SGHRS and CDR2 YFSETQ. Trimming removed 5 bases from V and 2 bases from J; junction bases left unmatched: 6. The CDR3 DNA reads TGCGCCAGCAGACCGAGACAGGGAAACACTGAAGCTTTCTTT. This codes for CASRPRQGNTEAFF.

This clonotype turned up a few times. The CDR3 DNA sequence: TGTGCCAGCAGTTCTAGCGGGAGGGCCCATGAGCAGTTCTTC. This codes for CASSSSGRAHEQFF. This chain joins TRBV12-3 or TRBV12-4 and TRBJ2-5; 12 bases align to TRBD2. The end of the DNA is better explained by TRBJ2-1, so the J call may be wrong. The CDR3 runs 14 residues.

The V gene is TRBV5-6, the J gene TRBJ2-5; D gene uncertain. The CDR3 is 13 amino acids. The V end lost 2 bases, the J end lost 1 base, and 6 bases lay between the germline ends. Germline lookup yields CDR1 SGHDT and CDR2 YYEEEE. CDR3 amino acids: CASSFASQETQYF. CDR3 bases: TGTGCCAGCAGCTTTGCCAGCCAAGAGACCCAGTACTTC. The full variable domain, rest sourced from reference TRBV5-6 and TRBJ2-5, is DAGVTQSPTHLIKTRGQQVTLRCSPKSGHDTVSWYQQALGQGPQFIFQYYEEEERQRGNFPDRFSGHQFPNYSSELNVNALLLGDSALYLCASSFASQETQYFGPGTRLLVL.

In this sample, this clonotype turned up a few times. The chain recombines TRBV25-1 with TRBJ2-3; the match to TRBD1 covers 8 bases. This CDR3 has 15 residues. Germline lookup yields CDR1 MGHDK and CDR2 SYGVNS. The junction had 7 bases not matched to a gene; V was cut back by 7 bases and J by 1 base. The CDR3 DNA is TGTGCCAGCAAACCCAGGGGGCGCGGCACAGATACGCAGTATTTT. Translated: CASKPRGRGTDTQYF. The full variable domain, its missing parts supplied by reference TRBV25-1 and TRBJ2-3, is EADIYQTPRYLVIGTGKKITLECSQTMGHDKMYWYQQDPGMELHLIHYSYGVNSTEKGDLSSESTVSRIRTEHFPLTLESARPSHTSQYLCASKPRGRGTDTQYFGPGTRLTVL.

This chain connects TRBV28 to TRBJ1-2, with 7 positions matching TRBD1. V trimming: 3 bases; J trimming: 8 bases; junction bases outside the gene matches: 9. The V gene's germline CDR1 is MDHEN and CDR2 SYDVKM. The CDR3 contains 14 residues. CDR3 region: CASSLTGIAAGYTF. The CDR3 bases are TGTGCCAGCAGTTTGACAGGGATTGCGGCGGGCTACACCTTC.